A single sample gave rise to the 17 T cell receptor beta chains below, sequenced in a study of T cells after yellow fever vaccination. Each CDR3 protein is one row after TCRdb ran MiXCR on the 5' RACE reads. Of under 5,000 distinct CDR3 sequences in the sample, 7.6% were seen once. Sequenced here: PBMCs, either bulk or a sorted T-cell subset (CD4+, CD8+, memory, or dextramer-sorted; not recorded which), sampled 15 days after the yellow fever booster vaccination. The receptors stem from a man under 40 who received the YFV17D yellow fever vaccine.

This clonotype has more than one count but fewer than ten. V and J are TRBV20-1 and TRBJ2-7; 7 bases agree with TRBD2. Germline CDR1 DFQATT, CDR2 SNEGSKA (reference sequence). Germline trimming cut 1 base from V and 2 bases from J; bases unmatched to any gene: 5. There are 14 residues in the CDR3. The CDR3 DNA is TGCAGTGCTAGAGTACTAGCGAGGACCTACGAGCAGTACTTC. Translated: CSARVLARTYEQYF.

Sample share makes this clonotype medium-sized. The V call is TRBV20-1, the J call TRBJ2-3; 10 bases map to TRBD2. CDR1 is DFQATT and CDR2 is SNEGSKA in the germline V gene (reference sequence). V lost 2 bases and J lost 8; bases outside the gene matches: 10. The CDR3 length is 15 residues. CDR3 sequence: CSARIAGGPFGTQYF. CDR3 DNA sequence: TGCAGTGCTAGAATAGCGGGAGGCCCCTTTGGTACGCAGTATTTT.

This clonotype is medium-sized (0.01 to 0.1%). This rearrangement joins TRBV20-1 to TRBJ1-1, with 9 bases fitting TRBD1. V shed 5 bases and J 8 bases; nucleotides not matched to a gene: 6. There are 12 residues in the CDR3. Germline V gene data show CDR1 as DFQATT and CDR2 as SNEGSKA (reference sequence). For the CDR3, the DNA is TGCAGTGCTCGGCCGGGACAGGGCGAAGCTTTCTTT. This sequence encodes CSARPGQGEAFF.

By frequency in the sample, this clonotype is medium-sized. V gene TRBV18 combines with J gene TRBJ2-7, with no clear D. The germline gives CDR1 KGHSH, CDR2 LQKENI. Trimming pared 0 bases from V and 3 bases from J, leaving 6 bases between. The CDR3 has 13 residues. This CDR3 reads CASSPPEGYEQYF. The DNA of the CDR3 is TGTGCCAGCTCACCACCGGAAGGCTACGAGCAGTACTTC.

In this sample, this clonotype is medium-sized. This rearrangement joins TRBV6-5 to TRBJ2-4, with 10 bases fitting TRBD2. The V segment lost 5 bases and the J segment 8 bases; nucleotides outside the gene matches: 6. Germline values: CDR1 MNHEY, CDR2 SVGAGI. The CDR3 is 14 residues long. The CDR3 sequence: CASSPSGSYDIQYF. DNA for the CDR3: TGTGCCAGCAGTCCTAGCGGGAGTTATGACATTCAGTACTTC.

By share of the sample, this clonotype is medium-sized. The chain carries TRBV7-2 and TRBJ2-7; TRBD2 matches at 7 bases. CDR3 length: 13 residues. Trimming at V came to 5 bases and at J to 7 bases, leaving 8 bases not matched to a gene. Looked up from germline, CDR1 is SGHTA and CDR2 is FQGNSA. The CDR3 nucleotides are TGTGCCAGCAGCCCCGGGACTACCAGGGAGCAGTACTTC. Protein: CASSPGTTREQYF.

This clonotype is deemed medium-sized. The chain joins TRBV7-6 to TRBJ2-2; tentatively, D is TRBD1 (6 bases). The CDR3 totals 13 residues. With 6 bases removed from V and 1 base from J, the gap between germline ends came to 6 bases. Per the germline V gene, CDR1 is SGHVS and CDR2 is FNYEAQ. CDR3 sequence reads: CASRTGNTGELFF. CDR3 in DNA: TGTGCCAGCAGGACAGGGAACACCGGGGAGCTGTTTTTT.

Relative to its sample, this clonotype is medium-sized (0.01 to 0.1%). This chain joins TRBV5-1 and TRBJ2-2; D unclear. Per the germline V gene, CDR1 is SGHRS and CDR2 is YFSETQ. The CDR3 runs 12 residues. The V and J ends lost 4 bases and 5 bases respectively, with 6 bases between them. CDR3 residues: CASSRGTGELFF. The CDR3 bases are TGCGCCAGCAGCCGAGGAACCGGGGAGCTGTTTTTT.

By share of the sample, this clonotype is medium-sized. This sequence joins TRBV4-1 and TRBJ2-1, with 9 bases that match TRBD2. V lost 1 base and J lost 0; bases outside the gene matches: 7. The CDR3 sequence is 18 residues long. CDR1 MGHRA and CDR2 YSYEKL come from the germline V gene. The CDR3 DNA follows: TGCGCCAGCAGCCAAGTAGGAGCGGGAGGTAGCTCCTACAATGAGCAGTTCTTC. It is translated as CASSQVGAGGSSYNEQFF.

By proportion, this clonotype is medium-sized (0.01 to 0.1%). The rearrangement joins TRBV7-2 to TRBJ1-1; maybe TRBD1 (5 bases). The CDR3 is 13 amino acids. Trimming removed 5 bases from V and 4 bases from J, with 11 bases in between. CDR1 is SGHTA, CDR2 FQGNSA, per germline. This CDR3 reads CASSLWRGTEAFF. CDR3 DNA: TGTGCCAGCAGCCTATGGAGGGGCACTGAAGCTTTCTTT.

This clonotype is deemed medium-sized. The chain employs TRBV6-5 and TRBJ2-3; D tentatively reads TRBD1 or TRBD2 (5 bases each). V dropped 3 bases and J dropped 0 bases, with 19 bases sitting between them. This CDR3 has 18 residues. In germline, CDR1 is MNHEY, CDR2 SVGAGI. The CDR3 DNA follows: TGTGCCAGCAGTTATCCTCCGGGGACGGTTACTAGCACAGATACGCAGTATTTT. Translated: CASSYPPGTVTSTDTQYF.

By share, this clonotype ranks as medium-sized. The rearrangement uses TRBV30 and TRBJ1-2; D unclear. Between the trimmed V and J ends, which lost 3 bases and 5 bases, there was a span of 10 bases. CDR3 length equals 12 residues. CDR1 is GTSNPN, CDR2 SVGIG, per germline (reference sequence). As DNA, the CDR3 is TGTGCCTGGAGCGGGGTTACGTATGGCTACACCTTC. This encodes CAWSGVTYGYTF.

V is TRBV5-1 and J is TRBJ2-7; 7 positions agree with TRBD2. This CDR3 has 17 residues. Germline CDR1 reads SGHRS; CDR2 reads YFSETQ. The V segment lost 4 bases and the J segment 0 bases; nucleotides outside the gene matches: 13. CDR3 in DNA: TGCGCCAGCAGCCCGGCGACACAGCGGGGAAGCTCCTACGAGCAGTACTTC. Protein product: CASSPATQRGSSYEQYF.

This clonotype was counted once. The chain uses TRBV3-1 and TRBJ1-5, with D tentatively TRBD1 (5 bases). This CDR3 is built from 13 residues. Germline V gives CDR1 LGHDT, CDR2 YNNKEL (reference sequence). The V and J ends lost 5 bases and 13 bases respectively, with 18 bases between them. The CDR3: CASSTQVPWTQHF. CDR3 DNA: TGTGCCAGCAGCACGCAGGTGCCTTGGACACAGCATTTT.

By share, this clonotype ranks as medium-sized. The chain has TRBV25-1 and TRBJ2-2; D uncertain. There are 13 residues in the CDR3. Trimming pared 2 bases from V and 6 bases from J, leaving 7 bases between. Germline CDR1 is MGHDK and CDR2 is SYGVNS. DNA for the CDR3: TGTGCCAGCAGTGAACGTCAGTCCGGGGAGCTGTTTTTT. Translation: CASSERQSGELFF. The full variable domain, with the rest looked up from reference TRBV25-1 and TRBJ2-2, is EADIYQTPRYLVIGTGKKITLECSQTMGHDKMYWYQQDPGMELHLIHYSYGVNSTEKGDLSSESTVSRIRTEHFPLTLESARPSHTSQYLCASSERQSGELFFGEGSRLTVL.

By its share, this clonotype is medium-sized. V and J are TRBV3-2 and TRBJ2-1; the table's D call, TRBD2, has no DNA check behind it. TRBV3-2 is tagged as a pseudogene. The CDR3 is 14 residues long. The CDR3 region is CASTTSGSYNEQFF. Written as DNA, the CDR3 is TGTGCCAGCACAACTAGCGGTTCCTACAATGAGCAGTTCTTC.

This clonotype is medium-sized in the sample. The CDR3 bases are TGCAGTGCCCCCCGACGCTCCCGGACAGGGGGCTTGAACACTGAAGCTTTCTTT. The encoded protein is CSAPRRSRTGGLNTEAFF. The chain has TRBV20-1 and TRBJ1-1; 11 nucleotides align to TRBD1. Looked up from germline, CDR1 is DFQATT and CDR2 is SNEGSKA (reference sequence). The CDR3 is made up of 18 amino acids. V lost 6 bases and J lost 0; bases outside the gene matches: 15.